This T cell receptor (beta chain) comes out of a study of cytotoxic CD8 clonotypes in ibrutinib-treated CLL. Overall study: It was after a median about twelve months of treatment, range 6 to 36, that response samples were taken.

Concerning this clone itself: Its antigen is not known.

CDR1 is SSHAT, CDR2 FNYEAQ, per germline (reference sequence). This CDR3 has 13 amino acids. The V and J ends lost 5 bases and 7 bases, in that order; junction bases with no gene match: 3. Profiled with immunoSEQ multiplex PCR; TCRdb holds only in-frame clones, not every one. The sample yields roughly 160,000 clones, around 84% seen once. The study's findings and limits: Public clonotypes, an uncommon group, contracted or remained stable on treatment.

This receptor was obtained from a human donor with chronic lymphocytic leukemia. The sample consisted of PBMCs, taken after 12 months of ibrutinib treatment. The chain employs TRBV7-7 and TRBJ2-1, with 9 bases identical to TRBD1. CDR3 sequence (DNA): TGTGCCAGCAGCGTAGACAGGGGGAATGAGCAGTTCTTC. Its translation is CASSVDRGNEQFF.